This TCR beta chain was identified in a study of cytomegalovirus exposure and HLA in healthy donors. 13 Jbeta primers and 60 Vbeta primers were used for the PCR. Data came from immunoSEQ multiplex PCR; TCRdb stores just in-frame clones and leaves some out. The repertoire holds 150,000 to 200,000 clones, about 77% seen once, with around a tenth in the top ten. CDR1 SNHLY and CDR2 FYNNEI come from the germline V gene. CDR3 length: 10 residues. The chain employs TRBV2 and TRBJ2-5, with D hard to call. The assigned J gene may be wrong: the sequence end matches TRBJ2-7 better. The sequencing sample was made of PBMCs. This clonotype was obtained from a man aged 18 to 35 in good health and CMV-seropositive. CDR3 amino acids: CASSVYEQYF. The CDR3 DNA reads TGTGCCAGCAGTGTCTACGAGCAGTACTTC.